Following are 31 T cell receptor beta chains from one sample sequenced in a study of CD8 T cells in ankylosing spondylitis. Their recognized antigens are unknown. TCRdb re-called the 5' RACE reads with MiXCR, one entry per CDR3 protein. The data show roughly 470,000 distinct CDR3 sequences, 25% to 30% seen once. Study outcomes and limitations: There was a TCR beta motif, made of eight highly homologous variants, that appeared characteristic of ankylosing spondylitis blood.

The sequenced sample was blood, either unsorted or a sorted T cell fraction (not recorded which). The receptors come from a male donor with ankylosing spondylitis.

This clonotype appeared a few times. The chain recombines TRBV29-1 with TRBJ1-1, with no clear D. In germline, CDR1 is SQVTM, CDR2 ANQGSEA. The CDR3 runs to 13 residues. With 6 bases removed from V and 6 bases from J, the gap between germline ends came to 17 bases. The CDR3 reads CSVREIKGAEAFF. CDR3 DNA sequence: TGCAGCGTGCGTGAGATTAAAGGCGCTGAAGCTTTCTTT.

The chain couples TRBV29-1 to TRBJ2-5, with D perhaps being TRBD1 or TRBD2 (5 bases each). From germline, CDR1 is SQVTM and CDR2 ANQGSEA. There are 13 residues in the CDR3. Deletions cut 8 bases from V and 2 bases from J, with 15 bases between. The CDR3 DNA follows: TGCAGCTTCAGTGGGGGAGTGCAAGAGACCCAGTACTTC. Translating gives CSFSGGVQETQYF.

This clonotype came up a few times. The rearrangement links TRBV5-1 to TRBJ2-2; 12 positions agree with TRBD2. J was trimmed by 5 bases and V by 4 bases; bases with no gene match: 15. The V gene's germline CDR1 is SGHRS and CDR2 YFSETQ. The CDR3 covers 19 residues. Here the CDR3 reads CASSPSRTSGTGWTGELFF. As DNA, the CDR3 is TGCGCCAGCAGCCCTTCCCGGACTAGCGGGACGGGGTGGACCGGGGAGCTGTTTTTT.

This chain joins TRBV3-1 and TRBJ2-1; 9 positions match TRBD1. Germline V gene lookup returns CDR1 LGHDT and CDR2 YNNKEL (reference sequence). The V segment lost 0 bases and the J segment 6 bases; nucleotides outside the gene matches: 9. The length of the CDR3 is 17 residues. This CDR3 is CASSQEKVQGAGNEQFF. CDR3 DNA: TGTGCCAGCAGCCAAGAAAAGGTACAGGGGGCCGGCAATGAGCAGTTCTTC.

The rearrangement joins TRBV5-1 to TRBJ2-2, with 10 bases that match TRBD2. Germline CDR1 is SGHRS and CDR2 is YFSETQ. This CDR3 comprises 15 residues. Trimming at V came to 4 bases and at J to 4 bases, leaving 4 bases not matched to a gene. The CDR3 coding sequence is TGCGCCAGCAGCACGGGACTAGCGAGCACCGGGGAGCTGTTTTTT. It codes for CASSTGLASTGELFF.

This clonotype was recorded at least ten times. The chain joins TRBV7-9 to TRBJ2-3; TRBD2 aligns across 13 bases. Germline V lookup: CDR1 SEHNR, CDR2 FQNEAQ (reference sequence). CDR3 size: 14 residues. V lost 1 base and J lost 10; bases outside the gene matches: 2. CDR3 in amino acids: CASSLVGTSGAQYF. CDR3 bases: TGTGCCAGCAGCTTAGTGGGGACTAGCGGGGCGCAGTATTTT.

This clonotype was recorded a few times. The chain carries TRBV6-4 and TRBJ1-2, with D perhaps TRBD1 (5 bases). Trimming took 2 bases from V and 9 from J, leaving 13 bases between them. CDR1 MRHNA and CDR2 SNTAGT come from the germline V gene. This CDR3 has 13 residues. The CDR3 loop reads CASSDASGLSYTF. In DNA form, the CDR3 reads TGTGCCAGCAGTGACGCCTCGGGACTCAGCTACACCTTC.

This clonotype was recorded at least ten times. V gene TRBV16 combines with J gene TRBJ1-2, with unresolved D. From germline, CDR1 is KGHSY and CDR2 FQNENV. The CDR3 is 14 residues long. V lost 0 bases, J lost 5 bases, and 10 bases lay in between. The chain's CDR3 is CASSQSIKEYGYTF. DNA of the CDR3: TGTGCCAGCAGCCAATCGATTAAGGAATATGGCTACACCTTC.

V and J are TRBV20-1 and TRBJ2-5; 7 nucleotides line up with TRBD1. V shed 4 bases and J 7 bases; nucleotides not matched to a gene: 9. Per germline, CDR1 DFQATT and CDR2 SNEGSKA (reference sequence). The CDR3 covers 13 residues. CDR3 residues: CSATRTGAGTQYF. The DNA for the CDR3 is TGCAGTGCTACACGGACAGGAGCAGGGACCCAGTACTTC.

This clonotype was seen a handful of times. The chain is built from TRBV6-1 and TRBJ2-7; D is uncertain. Trimming pared 5 bases from V and 0 bases from J, leaving 11 bases between. The CDR3 covers 14 residues. Germline CDR1 and CDR2: MNHNS and SASEGT. In nucleotides, the CDR3 is TGTGCCAGCAGTCCCCGGCAGAGCTCCTACGAGCAGTACTTC. Translating it yields CASSPRQSSYEQYF.

The chain has TRBV5-1 and TRBJ2-2, with TRBD2 matching 10 bases. The CDR3 runs 17 residues. Germline-derived CDR1 and CDR2 are SGHRS and YFSETQ. V shed 0 bases and J 5 bases; nucleotides not matched to a gene: 7. The CDR3 spells CASSLGGLALRTGELFF. The CDR3 DNA reads TGCGCCAGCAGCTTGGGGGGACTAGCGCTACGGACCGGGGAGCTGTTTTTT.

This clonotype was observed a handful of times. The V call is TRBV6-1, the J call TRBJ2-5; tentatively, D is TRBD2 (5 bases). The CDR3 loop spans 17 amino acids. V lost 2 bases and J 0 bases, leaving 16 bases between the germline ends. Germline V gene lookup returns CDR1 MNHNS and CDR2 SASEGT. The CDR3 sequence is CASSEQWSGSHQETQYF. CDR3 in DNA: TGTGCCAGCAGTGAACAATGGAGCGGTTCCCACCAAGAGACCCAGTACTTC.

Only a few counts were recorded for this clonotype. The gene calls are TRBV12-3 or TRBV12-4 and TRBJ2-1, with 8 nucleotides matching TRBD1. The CDR3 consists of 18 residues. V trimming: 7 bases; J trimming: 0 bases; junction bases outside the gene matches: 14. CDR3: CASTIWRTGRTSYNEQFF. CDR3 bases: TGTGCCAGCACTATATGGCGGACAGGGCGCACCTCCTACAATGAGCAGTTCTTC.

The chain's CDR3 is CSVKREGRGNEQFF. The DNA for the CDR3 is TGCAGCGTTAAGCGGGAGGGCCGAGGCAATGAGCAGTTCTTC. The rearrangement links TRBV29-1 to TRBJ2-1; 10 positions match TRBD2. The CDR3 loop spans 14 amino acids. Trimming took 5 bases from V and 6 from J; bases not matched to a gene: 7. Germline lookup yields CDR1 SQVTM and CDR2 ANQGSEA.

In its sample, this clonotype was seen a few times. The CDR3 bases are TGTGCCAGCAGCTTATCTAGCGGTGCGGGGGCCGGGGAGCTGTTTTTT. As protein: CASSLSSGAGAGELFF. The chain carries TRBV7-2 and TRBJ2-2; 7 nucleotides line up with TRBD2. V shed 2 bases, J shed 6 bases, and the junction held 9 bases outside the gene matches. CDR1 is SGHTA and CDR2 is FQGNSA in the germline V gene. This CDR3 spans 16 amino acids. Together with reference TRBV7-2 and TRBJ2-2, the CDR3 gives the full variable domain: GAGVSQSPSNKVTEKGKDVELRCDPISGHTALYWYRQSLGQGLEFLIYFQGNSAPDKSGLPSDRFSAERTGGSVSTLTIQRTQQEDSAVYLCASSLSSGAGAGELFFGEGSRLTVL.

V and J are TRBV5-1 and TRBJ2-5; no definite D call. CDR3 length: 15 amino acids. Germline-derived CDR1 and CDR2 are SGHRS and YFSETQ. V was trimmed by 4 bases and J by 0 bases, leaving 13 bases between them. For the CDR3, the DNA is TGCGCCAGCAGCGGTGATGGGGTTTACCAAGAGACCCAGTACTTC. Protein product: CASSGDGVYQETQYF.

The chain joins TRBV29-1 to TRBJ2-1; weak D call: TRBD2 (7 bases). Germline loops: CDR1 SQVTM, CDR2 ANQGSEA. V lost 2 bases and J 7 bases, leaving 15 bases between the germline ends. The CDR3 is 14 amino acids. CDR3 nucleotides: TGCAGCGTTGAAAGGCGGGGGCGAGTTAATGAGCAGTTCTTC. It is translated as CSVERRGRVNEQFF.

The chain recombines TRBV29-1 with TRBJ2-7; 7 positions agree with TRBD1. The germline V gene has CDR1 SQVTM and CDR2 ANQGSEA. This CDR3 contains 11 residues. The J segment lost 3 bases and the V segment lost 6 bases, leaving 2 bases of the junction unmatched. CDR3 region: CSVGQVYEQYF. CDR3 sequence (DNA): TGCAGCGTCGGACAGGTCTACGAGCAGTACTTC.

This clonotype occurred a few times. This sequence joins TRBV12-3 or TRBV12-4 and TRBJ2-7, with 12 bases aligning to TRBD1. With V trimmed by 5 bases and J by 9 bases, 8 bases remained unmatched. The CDR3 has 14 amino acids. CDR3 sequence (DNA): TGTGCCAGCAGTCCCTCCGGGACAGGGGGCCGGCAGTACGTC. This sequence encodes CASSPSGTGGRQYV.

This clonotype has more than one count but fewer than ten. J is TRBJ1-1 and V is TRBV7-9, with a possible D match to TRBD1 (6 bases). CDR1 SEHNR and CDR2 FQNEAQ come from the germline V gene (reference sequence). The CDR3 runs 14 residues. Deletions cut 3 bases from V and 5 bases from J, with 13 bases between. The CDR3 here is CASSLGGLGTEAFF. In nucleotides, the CDR3 is TGTGCCAGCAGCTTGGGGGGGCTCGGAACTGAAGCTTTCTTT.

The chain combines TRBV2 with TRBJ2-2; 13 bases agree with TRBD2. Germline V gives CDR1 SNHLY, CDR2 FYNNEI. This CDR3 is 20 amino acids long. V was clipped by 7 bases and J by 8 bases; unmatched bases: 22. CDR3 bases: TGTGCCAGCATCCCCTCCCTAGGACTAGCGGGAGTTCCCCAGGTGGGGGAGCTGTTTTTT. Amino acid sequence: CASIPSLGLAGVPQVGELFF.

V and J are TRBV2 and TRBJ1-1; the D is unclear. This CDR3 contains 12 residues. Germline CDR1 and CDR2: SNHLY and FYNNEI. With 6 bases removed from V and 2 bases from J, the gap between germline ends came to 7 bases. For the CDR3, the DNA is TGTGCCAGCAGGATTGATAACACTGAAGCTTTCTTT. As protein: CASRIDNTEAFF.

The J gene is TRBJ2-7, the V gene TRBV12-3 or TRBV12-4, with 7 positions matching TRBD2. V dropped 3 bases and J dropped 5; count of bases not matched to a gene: 7. The CDR3 is 14 residues long. Written as DNA, the CDR3 is TGTGCCAGCAGTTTGAGCGGGATTGGGAACGAGCAGTACTTC. Its protein is CASSLSGIGNEQYF.

This clonotype was seen a few times. CDR3 amino acids: CASSGPGLITGELFF. As DNA, the CDR3 is TGTGCCAGCAGCGGACCGGGACTAATCACCGGGGAGCTGTTTTTT. V and J are TRBV6-1 and TRBJ2-2; 7 bases agree with TRBD2. The V segment lost 6 bases and the J segment 4 bases; nucleotides outside the gene matches: 8. The germline CDR1 and CDR2 sequences are MNHNS and SASEGT. This CDR3 has 15 residues.

This clonotype was detected only a few times. The chain combines TRBV10-2 with TRBJ2-1; tentatively, D is TRBD2 (7 bases). The CDR3 runs 15 residues. V gave up 3 bases and J gave up 9 bases, with 18 bases separating them. Germline assignment: CDR1 WSHSY and CDR2 SAAADI. This CDR3 reads CASSDDPAGQSEQFF. The DNA of the CDR3 is TGCGCCAGCAGTGATGACCCAGCGGGACAATCTGAGCAGTTCTTC.

This clonotype was seen only a few times. The rearrangement uses TRBV29-1 and TRBJ1-1; D may be TRBD1 (5 bases). The CDR3 length is 12 residues. Trimming pared 5 bases from V and 3 bases from J, leaving 10 bases between. CDR1 and CDR2 from the germline V gene are SQVTM and ANQGSEA. CDR3 sequence: CSVRRVDTEAFF. CDR3 DNA sequence: TGCAGCGTTCGCAGGGTGGACACTGAAGCTTTCTTT.

The J gene is TRBJ2-1, the V gene TRBV15; possibly TRBD1 or TRBD2 for D (7 bases each). The CDR3 consists of 15 residues. Germline loops: CDR1 LNHNV, CDR2 YYDKDF (reference sequence). Trimming cost V 5 bases and J 3 bases, with 14 bases left between them. CDR3 amino acids: CATSEQGGYYNEQFF. CDR3 coding DNA: TGTGCCACCAGCGAGCAGGGGGGGTACTACAATGAGCAGTTCTTC.

The chain employs TRBV5-1 and TRBJ2-1, with D tentatively TRBD2 (5 bases). V lost 4 bases, J lost 8 bases, and 13 bases lay in between. Germline lookup yields CDR1 SGHRS and CDR2 YFSETQ. The CDR3 contains 13 residues. The CDR3 sequence is CASSARDGDEQFF. DNA of the CDR3: TGCGCCAGCAGCGCCAGAGACGGGGATGAGCAGTTCTTC. Complete variable domain (other parts from reference TRBV5-1 and TRBJ2-1): KAGVTQTPRYLIKTRGQQVTLSCSPISGHRSVSWYQQTPGQGLQFLFEYFSETQRNKGNFPGRFSGRQFSNSRSEMNVSTLELGDSALYLCASSARDGDEQFFGPGTRLTVL.

This clonotype showed up just a few times. The rearrangement joins TRBV2 to TRBJ1-1, with TRBD1 identical over 7 bases. The CDR3 contains 14 residues. Germline V gene lookup returns CDR1 SNHLY and CDR2 FYNNEI. V lost 8 bases to trimming and J lost 5 bases; unmatched junction nucleotides: 11. CDR3 DNA: TGTGCCAGCCCTAACTCGCAGGGGGTTACTGAAGCTTTCTTT. It translates to CASPNSQGVTEAFF.

This chain uses TRBV6-1 with TRBJ2-7, with D perhaps being TRBD1 or TRBD2 (5 bases each). Per germline, CDR1 MNHNS and CDR2 SASEGT. CDR3 length: 14 residues. V shed 6 bases and J shed 2 bases, with 14 bases lying between them. The CDR3 sequence: CASRARDGPYEQYV. CDR3 coding DNA: TGTGCCAGCAGAGCAAGGGACGGTCCCTACGAGCAGTACGTC.

The chain recombines TRBV5-6 with TRBJ2-3, with 8 bases aligning to TRBD1. The CDR3 is made up of 15 amino acids. Germline V CDR1 and CDR2: SGHDT, YYEEEE. J was trimmed by 2 bases and V by 2 bases; bases with no gene match: 4. CDR3 residues: CASSFGTGITDTQYF. CDR3 nucleotides: TGTGCCAGCAGCTTCGGGACAGGAATCACAGATACGCAGTATTTT.